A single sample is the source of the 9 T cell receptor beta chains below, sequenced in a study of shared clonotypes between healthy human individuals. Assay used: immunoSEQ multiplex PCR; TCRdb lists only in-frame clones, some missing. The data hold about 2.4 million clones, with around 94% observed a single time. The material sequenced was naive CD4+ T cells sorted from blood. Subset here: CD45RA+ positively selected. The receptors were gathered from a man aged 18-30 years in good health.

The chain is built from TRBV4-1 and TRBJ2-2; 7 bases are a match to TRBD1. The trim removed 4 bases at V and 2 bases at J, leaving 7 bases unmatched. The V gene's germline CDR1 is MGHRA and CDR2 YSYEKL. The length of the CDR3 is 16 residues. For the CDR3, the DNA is TGCGCCAGCAGCCCACGGACAGGCGAAAACACCGGGGAGCTGTTTTTT. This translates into CASSPRTGENTGELFF.

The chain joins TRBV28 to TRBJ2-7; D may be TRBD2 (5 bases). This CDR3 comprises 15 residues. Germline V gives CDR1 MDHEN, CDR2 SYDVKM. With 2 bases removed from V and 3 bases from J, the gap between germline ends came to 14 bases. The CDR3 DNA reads TGTGCCAGCAGTTTAATTGCGGGCAATAACTACGAGCAGTACTTC. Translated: CASSLIAGNNYEQYF.

DNA for the CDR3: TGCGCCAGCAGCCACGGGACTCCTAACACCGGGGAGCTGTTTTTT. It is translated as CASSHGTPNTGELFF. V is TRBV5-1 and J is TRBJ2-2, with a possible D match to TRBD2 (6 bases). The ends were cut back, 4 bases at V and 2 bases at J, with 12 bases in the middle. The CDR3 has 15 amino acids. Germline V gene data show CDR1 as SGHRS and CDR2 as YFSETQ. Variable domain in full (rest from reference TRBV5-1 and TRBJ2-2): KAGVTQTPRYLIKTRGQQVTLSCSPISGHRSVSWYQQTPGQGLQFLFEYFSETQRNKGNFPGRFSGRQFSNSRSEMNVSTLELGDSALYLCASSHGTPNTGELFFGEGSRLTVL.

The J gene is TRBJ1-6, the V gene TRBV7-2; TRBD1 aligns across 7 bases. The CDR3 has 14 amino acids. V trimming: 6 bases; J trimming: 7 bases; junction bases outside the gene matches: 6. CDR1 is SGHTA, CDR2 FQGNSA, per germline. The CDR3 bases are TGTGCCAGCAGGGGACAGACTCCGAATTCACCCCTCCACTTT. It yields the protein CASRGQTPNSPLHF.

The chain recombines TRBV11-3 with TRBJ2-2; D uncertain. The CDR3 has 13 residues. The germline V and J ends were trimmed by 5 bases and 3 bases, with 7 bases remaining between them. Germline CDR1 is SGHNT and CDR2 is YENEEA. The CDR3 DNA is TGTGCCAGCAGCCCTGCGTACACCGGGGAGCTGTTTTTT. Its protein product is CASSPAYTGELFF.

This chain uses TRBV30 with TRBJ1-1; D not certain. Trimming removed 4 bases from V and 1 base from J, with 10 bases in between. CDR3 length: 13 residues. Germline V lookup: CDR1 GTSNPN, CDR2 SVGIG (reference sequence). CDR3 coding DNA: TGTGCCTGGAATATTAGGGCGAACACTGAAGCTTTCTTT. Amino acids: CAWNIRANTEAFF.

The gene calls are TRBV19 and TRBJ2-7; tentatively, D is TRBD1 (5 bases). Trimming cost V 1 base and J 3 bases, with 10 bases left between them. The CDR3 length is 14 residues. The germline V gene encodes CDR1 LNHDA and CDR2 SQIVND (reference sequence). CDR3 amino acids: CASSIVAGRYEQYF. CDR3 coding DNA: TGTGCCAGTAGTATAGTCGCAGGGCGCTACGAGCAGTACTTC.

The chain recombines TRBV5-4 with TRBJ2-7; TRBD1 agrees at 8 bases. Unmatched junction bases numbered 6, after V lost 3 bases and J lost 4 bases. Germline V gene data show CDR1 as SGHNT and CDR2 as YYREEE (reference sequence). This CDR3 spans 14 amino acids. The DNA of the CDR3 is TGTGCCAGCAGCTCGGGACAGGCAACTTACGAGCAGTACTTC. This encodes CASSSGQATYEQYF.

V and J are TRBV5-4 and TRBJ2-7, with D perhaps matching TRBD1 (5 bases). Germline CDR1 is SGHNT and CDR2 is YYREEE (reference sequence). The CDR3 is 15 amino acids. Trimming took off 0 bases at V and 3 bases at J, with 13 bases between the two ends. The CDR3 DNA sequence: TGTGCCAGCAGCTTGGGGGTCAGGGCAAACTACGAGCAGTACTTC. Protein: CASSLGVRANYEQYF. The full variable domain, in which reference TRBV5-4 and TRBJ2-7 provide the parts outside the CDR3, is ETGVTQSPTHLIKTRGQQVTLRCSSQSGHNTVSWYQQALGQGPQFIFQYYREEENGRGNFPPRFSGLQFPNYSSELNVNALELDDSALYLCASSLGVRANYEQYFGPGTRLTVT.